This entry lists 12 T cell receptor beta chains sequenced from one sample in a study of blood T cells in healthy people across ages (dated by TCRdb to 2013 to 2016). Receptor amplification or capture employed 5' RACE. For sequencing, an Illumina HiSeq 2500 was employed. The second PCR ran for about 6 to 11 cycles and used a J-beta primer mix along with a sample-barcoded 5' primer. TCRdb's own reprocessing of the public reads used fastp at Q25 and MiXCR and kept productive beta chains. Every distinct CDR3 protein forms one entry, paired with its most common genes and DNA. Within this sample are about a million distinct CDR3 sequences, with 35% to 40% of them counted one time only. In total, the top ten clones hold about an eighth of the sample. Sample: blood. The source of these receptors is a young man in good health.

This chain joins TRBV6-5 and TRBJ2-5; D is possibly TRBD1 (6 bases). With 5 bases removed from V and 0 bases from J, the gap between germline ends came to 10 bases. The CDR3 has 14 amino acids. CDR1 MNHEY and CDR2 SVGAGI come from the germline V gene. CDR3 protein: CASSRQAYQETQYF. In nucleotides, the CDR3 is TGTGCCAGCAGTAGACAGGCCTACCAAGAGACCCAGTACTTC.

V is TRBV14 and J is TRBJ1-2; TRBD1 matches 7 bases. Per germline, CDR1 SGHDN and CDR2 FVKESK. This CDR3 region has 17 residues. V lost 0 bases and J lost 4; bases outside the gene matches: 11. CDR3 sequence reads: CASSQDSTRQGLYGYTF. As DNA, the CDR3 is TGTGCCAGCAGCCAAGATTCCACTCGACAGGGACTCTATGGCTACACCTTC.

This clonotype was found a few times. The V call is TRBV20-1, the J call TRBJ2-2; D may be TRBD2 (5 bases). Germline CDR1 reads DFQATT; CDR2 reads SNEGSKA (reference sequence). The CDR3 contains 14 residues. V lost 5 bases to trimming and J lost 3 bases, with 13 bases between them. The CDR3 coding sequence is TGCAGTGCTGAAAGTCACGGGGACACCGGGGAGCTGTTTTTT. Amino acids: CSAESHGDTGELFF.

The V and J genes are TRBV6-2 or TRBV6-3 and TRBJ2-1; TRBD1 or TRBD2 may be the D gene (5 bases each). Germline V gives CDR1 MNHEY, CDR2 SVGEGT. The V and J ends lost 6 bases and 12 bases respectively, with 15 bases between them. There are 12 residues in the CDR3. CDR3 nucleotide sequence: TGTGCCAGCAGACCTCCTCCGGGACCGCAGTTCTTC. It codes for CASRPPPGPQFF.

The genes are TRBV6-5 and TRBJ2-1; 8 nucleotides align to TRBD2. Trimming cost V 0 bases and J 9 bases; bases outside gene matches: 7. This CDR3 is built from 15 residues. Germline-derived CDR1 and CDR2 are MNHEY and SVGAGI. The DNA of the CDR3 is TGTGCCAGCAGTTACTCGTCCAGCGGGGGCGGTGAGCAGTTCTTC. This gives the protein CASSYSSSGGGEQFF.

The chain uses TRBV5-1 and TRBJ2-3; possibly TRBD1 for D (6 bases). The germline V and J ends were trimmed by 2 bases and 4 bases, with 14 bases remaining between them. Germline CDR1 reads SGHRS; CDR2 reads YFSETQ. The CDR3 runs to 15 residues. The CDR3 nucleotides read TGCGCCAGCAGCTTTACAGGGACCCGGGCAGATACGCAGTATTTT. It yields the protein CASSFTGTRADTQYF.

The chain employs TRBV2 and TRBJ1-1, with 7 nucleotides matching TRBD1. The CDR3 length is 15 residues. Trimming removed 6 bases from V and 6 bases from J; junction bases left unmatched: 13. The germline V gene encodes CDR1 SNHLY and CDR2 FYNNEI. The DNA for the CDR3 is TGTGCCAGCAGCCAACGCCAGGGGGAAGGCGCTGAAGCTTTCTTT. Protein sequence: CASSQRQGEGAEAFF.

The CDR3, as DNA: TGTGCCAGCAGCCGTCGAAGCGAGCAGTACTTC. This codes for CASSRRSEQYF. The chain joins TRBV28 to TRBJ2-7; D gene unclear. The germline V and J ends were trimmed by 6 bases and 6 bases, with 9 bases remaining between them. The CDR3 has 11 amino acids. Per germline, CDR1 MDHEN and CDR2 SYDVKM.

This clonotype came up many times. V usage is TRBV15 and J usage is TRBJ2-3; a possible D gene is TRBD1 (5 bases). Trimming left V 0 bases short and J 2 bases short, with 9 bases between. The V gene's germline CDR1 is LNHNV and CDR2 YYDKDF (reference sequence). The CDR3 covers 15 residues. Here the CDR3 DNA reads TGTGCCACCAGCAGAGATAAGGGGTACACAGATACGCAGTATTTT. Translation: CATSRDKGYTDTQYF. Looking up the rest from reference TRBV15 and TRBJ2-3 gives the full variable domain: DAMVIQNPRYQVTQFGKPVTLSCSQTLNHNVMYWYQQKSSQAPKLLFHYYDKDFNNEADTPDNFQSRRPNTSFCFLDIRSPGLGDTAMYLCATSRDKGYTDTQYFGPGTRLTVL.

The rearrangement links TRBV12-3 or TRBV12-4 to TRBJ1-1; 8 bases are shared with TRBD1. The CDR3 totals 15 residues. J was trimmed by 6 bases and V by 5 bases; bases with no gene match: 11. This CDR3 reads CASSRPGQGEAEAFF. CDR3 DNA: TGTGCCAGCAGTCGTCCCGGACAGGGCGAGGCTGAAGCTTTCTTT.

The rearrangement joins TRBV11-2 to TRBJ2-1; either TRBD1 or TRBD2 may supply D (5 bases each). V lost 5 bases and J lost 9, with 17 bases in between. The V gene's germline CDR1 is SGHAT and CDR2 FQNNGV. The CDR3 extends over 14 amino acids. CDR3 residues: CASSPGPGRSEQFF. Written as DNA, the CDR3 is TGTGCCAGCAGCCCTGGACCGGGACGAAGTGAGCAGTTCTTC.

The chain links TRBV7-2 to TRBJ1-5, with TRBD1 identical over 9 bases. The germline V gene has CDR1 SGHTA and CDR2 FQGNSA. This CDR3 region has 16 residues. The V and J ends lost 1 base and 3 bases, in that order; junction bases with no gene match: 4. CDR3 coding DNA: TGTGCCAGCAGCTTAGAGGGACAGGGCTACAATCAGCCCCAGCATTTT. Residues: CASSLEGQGYNQPQHF.